The rows below give T cell receptor beta chains drawn from one sample of a study of T cell repertoires in cytomegalovirus infection. TCRdb re-called the reads with MiXCR, one entry per CDR3 protein. The sample has around 530,000 distinct CDR3 sequences, 15% to 20% seen once. Sequencing was carried out using CD8+ T cells from PBMCs. The receptors derive from a human donor in good health (CMV status not recorded). Some clones in this sample may be carry-over from other donors' samples. CDR3s include the opening cysteine and the closing phenylalanine or tryptophan. A D gene is named only where the DNA matches it firmly. Clone size is given for some rows only: seen once, a few or many times, or a class if the clone is expanded.

CDR3nt: TGTGCCAGCAGCTTTGTGGGGAATTCTGAAGCTTTCTTT
CDR3aa: CASSFVGNSEAFF
v_gene: TRBV5-4
j_gene: TRBJ1-1
abundance: few
len: 13
d_gene: -

CDR3nt: TGTGCCAGCAGTGAAGCATGGGACTTAAACACCGGGGAGCTGTTTTTT
CDR3aa: CASSEAWDLNTGELFF
v_gene: TRBV2
j_gene: TRBJ2-2
abundance: -
len: 16
d_gene: -

CDR3nt: TGTGCTAGTGGTTCGTACAGGGGGCCCACCGGGGAGCTGTTTTTT
CDR3aa: CASGSYRGPTGELFF
v_gene: TRBV12-5
j_gene: TRBJ2-2
abundance: many
len: 15
d_gene: TRBD1

CDR3nt: TGTGCCACCAGCAGGTTTTCACAACCCGTCCGCCTCTTCGGGACAGGGGACAATGAGCAGTTCTTC
CDR3aa: CATSRFSQPVRLFGTGDNEQFF
v_gene: TRBV15
j_gene: TRBJ2-1
abundance: many
len: 22
d_gene: TRBD1

CDR3nt: TGTGCCAGCAGTTTTTTGGTGGCTAGCAGGTCCTACAATGAGCAGTTCTTC
CDR3aa: CASSFLVASRSYNEQFF
v_gene: TRBV28
j_gene: TRBJ2-1
abundance: few
len: 17
d_gene: -

CDR3nt: TGTGCCAGCAGTTTATCTCGGACTGAACCGAACTACGAGCAGTACTTC
CDR3aa: CASSLSRTEPNYEQYF
v_gene: TRBV27
j_gene: TRBJ2-7
abundance: few
len: 16
d_gene: -

CDR3nt: TGTGCCAGCAGTGGCGGAGTTCAAAACACCGGGGAGCTGTTTTTT
CDR3aa: CASSGGVQNTGELFF
v_gene: TRBV12-3/TRBV12-4
j_gene: TRBJ2-2
abundance: -
len: 15
d_gene: -

CDR3nt: TGTGCCAGCAGCGCCCCGGGACTTTTAAATGAGCAGTTCTTC
CDR3aa: CASSAPGLLNEQFF
v_gene: TRBV7-9
j_gene: TRBJ2-1
abundance: few
len: 14
d_gene: -

CDR3nt: TGTGCCAGCAGTGACGGGTCCACAGATACGCAGTATTTT
CDR3aa: CASSDGSTDTQYF
v_gene: TRBV6-4
j_gene: TRBJ2-3
abundance: -
len: 13
d_gene: -

CDR3nt: TGTGCCAGCAGCCCCCGGACAGAGAACACCGGGGAGCTGTTTTTT
CDR3aa: CASSPRTENTGELFF
v_gene: TRBV7-9
j_gene: TRBJ2-2
abundance: many
len: 15
d_gene: -

CDR3nt: TGTGCCAGCAGCCAAGAAAATCGTGGTCGGGGGGCCTACGAGCAGTACTTC
CDR3aa: CASSQENRGRGAYEQYF
v_gene: TRBV3-1
j_gene: TRBJ2-7
abundance: -
len: 17
d_gene: TRBD2

CDR3nt: TGTGCCAGCAGCCCGCGGGAGCGAACAGATACGCAGTATTTT
CDR3aa: CASSPRERTDTQYF
v_gene: TRBV7-9
j_gene: TRBJ2-3
abundance: few
len: 14
d_gene: TRBD2

CDR3nt: TGTGCCAGCAGCTTAGGAGGACTAGCGATTGAGCAGTACTTC
CDR3aa: CASSLGGLAIEQYF
v_gene: TRBV7-9
j_gene: TRBJ2-7
abundance: many
len: 14
d_gene: TRBD2

CDR3nt: TGTGCCAGCAGCGACCGACAGGGGGATGAGCAGTTCTTC
CDR3aa: CASSDRQGDEQFF
v_gene: TRBV7-3
j_gene: TRBJ2-1
abundance: -
len: 13
d_gene: TRBD1

CDR3nt: TGTGCCAGCAGTTTGGGGGGACGGAGGAACACTGAAGCTTTCTTT
CDR3aa: CASSLGGRRNTEAFF
v_gene: TRBV27
j_gene: TRBJ1-1
abundance: many
len: 15
d_gene: -

CDR3nt: TGTGCCAGCAGCCCCCTCTTGGCGGGGGGCGGAGATACGCAGTATTTT
CDR3aa: CASSPLLAGGGDTQYF
v_gene: TRBV7-9
j_gene: TRBJ2-3
abundance: few
len: 16
d_gene: TRBD2

CDR3nt: TGTGCCAGCAGCATCCTAGGAGCGGGGCCCCGGAACAATGAGCAGTTCTTC
CDR3aa: CASSILGAGPRNNEQFF
v_gene: TRBV7-8
j_gene: TRBJ2-1
abundance: -
len: 17
d_gene: TRBD2

CDR3nt: TGTGCCAGCAGCCGGGGTTTCTACGAGCAGTACTTC
CDR3aa: CASSRGFYEQYF
v_gene: TRBV7-2
j_gene: TRBJ2-7
abundance: many
len: 12
d_gene: -

CDR3nt: TGTGCCAGCGGGCCGACTAGCGGGGCCTACAATGATCAGTTCTTC
CDR3aa: CASGPTSGAYNDQFF
v_gene: TRBV5-6
j_gene: TRBJ2-1
abundance: -
len: 15
d_gene: TRBD2

CDR3nt: TGTGCCAGCAGCCCAGTTGGCGGGAGGGGGCATGAGCAGTTCTTC
CDR3aa: CASSPVGGRGHEQFF
v_gene: TRBV28
j_gene: TRBJ2-1
abundance: many
len: 15
d_gene: TRBD2

CDR3nt: TGCAGTGCTAGGGACGGACACCCCAACTATGGCTACACCTTC
CDR3aa: CSARDGHPNYGYTF
v_gene: TRBV20-1
j_gene: TRBJ1-2
abundance: -
len: 14
d_gene: -

CDR3nt: TGTGCCAGCAGCATGTCTCAGGGGGATACGCAGTATTTT
CDR3aa: CASSMSQGDTQYF
v_gene: TRBV12-3/TRBV12-4
j_gene: TRBJ2-3
abundance: once
len: 13
d_gene: -

CDR3nt: TGTGCCACCAAACAGGGGACAGCGCCCGCCGAGCAGTACTTC
CDR3aa: CATKQGTAPAEQYF
v_gene: TRBV27
j_gene: TRBJ2-7
abundance: few
len: 14
d_gene: TRBD1

CDR3nt: TGTGCCAGCAGATCGGCGACCTACGAGCAGTACTTC
CDR3aa: CASRSATYEQYF
v_gene: TRBV6-5
j_gene: TRBJ2-7
abundance: -
len: 12
d_gene: -

CDR3nt: TGTGCCAGCAGCAACGGACAGGGAACAACTAATGAAAAACTGTTTTTT
CDR3aa: CASSNGQGTTNEKLFF
v_gene: TRBV3-1
j_gene: TRBJ1-4
abundance: -
len: 16
d_gene: TRBD1

CDR3nt: TGTGCCAGCAGCTTAGGGGGACTGTTGAACACTGAAGCTTTCTTT
CDR3aa: CASSLGGLLNTEAFF
v_gene: TRBV11-2
j_gene: TRBJ1-1
abundance: few
len: 15
d_gene: -

CDR3nt: TGTGCCAGTACTCCTCGCGGGGAGTTAACTGGAAACACCATATATTTT
CDR3aa: CASTPRGELTGNTIYF
v_gene: TRBV19
j_gene: TRBJ1-3
abundance: few
len: 16
d_gene: -

CDR3nt: TGTGCCAGCAGTTTATACGTCGGGGCAGCGACTAATGAAAAACTGTTTTTT
CDR3aa: CASSLYVGAATNEKLFF
v_gene: TRBV12-3/TRBV12-4
j_gene: TRBJ1-4
abundance: many
len: 17
d_gene: -

CDR3nt: TGTGCCAGCAGTGCCCCCCTGGCGGGAGCCCCCGAGCAGTACTTC
CDR3aa: CASSAPLAGAPEQYF
v_gene: TRBV28
j_gene: TRBJ2-7
abundance: few
len: 15
d_gene: TRBD2

CDR3nt: TGTGCCAGCAGGGGGGGTGAAGCTTTCTTT
CDR3aa: CASRGGEAFF
v_gene: TRBV2
j_gene: TRBJ1-1
abundance: many
len: 10
d_gene: -

CDR3nt: TGTGCCAGCAGCTTAGCCACCAGGGTACGGCAGCCCCAGCATTTT
CDR3aa: CASSLATRVRQPQHF
v_gene: TRBV7-8
j_gene: TRBJ1-5
abundance: many
len: 15
d_gene: -

CDR3nt: TGTGCCAGCAGTACCCCGGGACAGGGGACTAAGAAGACCCAGTACTTC
CDR3aa: CASSTPGQGTKKTQYF
v_gene: TRBV6-5
j_gene: TRBJ2-5
abundance: many
len: 16
d_gene: TRBD1

CDR3nt: TGTGCCAGCAGCTTGAAATACAGGGTGAAAGTGAACACTGAAGCTTTCTTT
CDR3aa: CASSLKYRVKVNTEAFF
v_gene: TRBV5-4
j_gene: TRBJ1-1
abundance: -
len: 17
d_gene: -

CDR3nt: TGTGCCAGCAGTTCCGCGGAAACCTTATACTACGAGCAGTACTTC
CDR3aa: CASSSAETLYYEQYF
v_gene: TRBV27
j_gene: TRBJ2-7
abundance: -
len: 15
d_gene: -

CDR3nt: TGTGCCAGCAGTCCGACTAGGGGGGGGAGAGAGACCCAGTACTTC
CDR3aa: CASSPTRGGRETQYF
v_gene: TRBV6-5
j_gene: TRBJ2-5
abundance: many
len: 15
d_gene: -

CDR3nt: TGTGCCAGCAGCTCCCTAAAGAGGCACACCGGGGAGCTGTTTTTT
CDR3aa: CASSSLKRHTGELFF
v_gene: TRBV7-8
j_gene: TRBJ2-2
abundance: many
len: 15
d_gene: -

CDR3nt: TGTGCCAGTACCACGGGCGGGAGGGCCCCTGGAGTGGAGCAGTTCTTC
CDR3aa: CASTTGGRAPGVEQFF
v_gene: TRBV19
j_gene: TRBJ2-1
abundance: many
len: 16
d_gene: TRBD2

CDR3nt: TGTGCCAGCGGCTCGGATGCTGGGGCCAACGTCCTGACTTTC
CDR3aa: CASGSDAGANVLTF
v_gene: TRBV12-3/TRBV12-4
j_gene: TRBJ2-6
abundance: few
len: 14
d_gene: -

CDR3nt: TGCGCCAGCAGTTCACACGGGCAAGAGACCCAGTACTTC
CDR3aa: CASSSHGQETQYF
v_gene: TRBV5-1
j_gene: TRBJ2-5
abundance: -
len: 13
d_gene: -

CDR3nt: TGCAGTGCTAGGACGACTAGCGGGAGGAATATGGGCGAGCAGTACTTC
CDR3aa: CSARTTSGRNMGEQYF
v_gene: TRBV20-1
j_gene: TRBJ2-7
abundance: few
len: 16
d_gene: TRBD2

CDR3nt: TGTGCCAGTAGTCCGGCCAGGGGAAGGGGCTACACCTTC
CDR3aa: CASSPARGRGYTF
v_gene: TRBV19
j_gene: TRBJ1-2
abundance: few
len: 13
d_gene: -